These T cell receptor beta chains were read from a single sample in a study of chemoradiotherapy in HPV16-positive cancers. Sequencing was performed with immunoSEQ multiplex PCR; in TCRdb, only in-frame clones are kept and a portion is missing. This sample has roughly 23,000 clones, with more than 90% found just once. The specimen comprised blood, sampled from a patient who underwent chemoradiotherapy. The origin of the receptors is a human donor with HPV-associated anogenital cancer. Each CDR3 is given with its conserved first and last residue. A D gene is named only where the DNA matches it firmly. A row's size may be missing; if present it is once, few, many or a size class.

j_call v_call d_call clone_size cdr3_aa cdr3_nt
TRBJ2-1 TRBV7-9 TRBD2 - CASSLTSREQFF TGTGCCAGCAGCTTGACTAGCAGGGAGCAGTTCTTC
TRBJ2-1 TRBV6-5 TRBD1 - CASRPDRGSYDEQFF TGTGCCAGCAGACCAGACAGGGGCTCATACGATGAGCAGTTCTTC
TRBJ2-7 TRBV6-5 - once CASSYGGKQYF TGTGCCAGCAGTTACGGCGGGAAGCAGTACTTC
TRBJ2-2 TRBV25-1 - few CAAFGPTSNTGELFF TGTGCAGCGTTTGGACCGACATCGAACACCGGGGAGCTGTTTTTT
TRBJ2-7 TRBV2 TRBD2 few CATGTSGTLGEQYF TGTGCCACTGGGACTAGCGGAACATTAGGCGAGCAGTACTTC
TRBJ1-5 TRBV23-1 - - CASTHSGYSNQPQHF TGCGCCAGCACTCACAGTGGCTATAGCAATCAGCCCCAGCATTTT
TRBJ2-1 TRBV27 - - CAIRQSNEQFF TGTGCCATCAGGCAGAGTAATGAGCAGTTCTTC
TRBJ2-1 TRBV7-9 TRBD2 once CASNGLAGGYNEQFF TGTGCCAGCAACGGACTAGCGGGGGGCTACAATGAGCAGTTCTTC
TRBJ2-7 TRBV23-1 - - CASSRNGPWGLALAGHEQYF TGCGCCAGCAGTCGAAACGGCCCCTGGGGATTAGCGCTGGCCGGGCACGAGCAGTACTTC
TRBJ2-5 TRBV7-2 TRBD1 - CASSRDRQETQYF TGTGCCAGCAGCCGGGACAGGCAAGAGACCCAGTACTTC
TRBJ1-3 TRBV11-2 TRBD1 - CASSLVTGLNFGNTIYF TGTGCCAGCAGCTTAGTGACAGGGTTGAATTTTGGAAACACCATATATTTT
TRBJ2-1 TRBV6-6 - - CASSYRNEQFF TGTGCCAGCAGTTACCGTAATGAGCAGTTCTTC